This T cell receptor (beta chain) was observed in a study of blood T cell repertoires in COVID-19. About the study: Some COVID-19 samples were acute and others convalescent; all came from the United States, Italy and Spain. PBMCs, B-cell-depleted T cells, or T cells were the source of the cDNA or gDNA that made up the material.

As handled by the study authors: The authors estimated nucleated cell counts from reference gene primer amplification. Only in-frame clones appear in the TCRdb table, and some are missing; sequencing was by immunoSEQ multiplex PCR. V and J calls and clone size are those listed in that table; D and trimming were worked out from the DNA. The repertoire holds about 140,000 clones, roughly 85% seen once, with 3% to 4.5% in the top ten. Germline CDR1 and CDR2: LNHDA and SQIVND (reference sequence). This CDR3 region has 13 residues. The ends were cut back, 8 bases at V and 4 bases at J, with 11 bases in the middle.

This TCR came from a man in his fifties or sixties with acute or convalescent COVID-19. Sequenced material: peripheral blood. The chain is built from TRBV19 and TRBJ2-2; TRBD2 is a possible D gene (6 bases). The CDR3: CASDTGATGELFF. DNA of the CDR3: TGTGCCAGTGATACGGGAGCCACCGGGGAGCTGTTTTTT.